This TCR beta chain was sequenced for a study of low-dose radiotherapy and immunotherapy resistance in tumors. This clonotype was seen a few times. The junction differs from germline at one of its ends, possibly a read error. First-strand cDNA relied on TRAV- and TRBV-specific primers spanning alpha and beta chains. For amplifying TCRs, the PCR ran for around 20 cycles with Phusion, which was used together with a constant-region primer and the adapter on the V primers. TCRdb called the reads again in MiXCR, with one record for every CDR3 protein. The table lists about 39,000 distinct CDR3 sequences, about 20% of them singletons. Germline V gene data show CDR1 as SSHAT and CDR2 as FNYEAQ (reference sequence). The CDR3 has 13 amino acids. Regarding time point: after trial treatment. Treatment of the sample: LDRT plus nivolumab, ipilimumab, low-dose cyclophosphamide and aspirin (RACIN trial).

This chain uses TRBV7-7 with TRBJ2-1, with unresolved D. The TCR was taken from a female donor with ovarian cancer. Sequenced material: PBMCs, taken after low-dose radiotherapy plus immunotherapy. CDR3: CASSQTYYNEQFF. The CDR3 DNA reads as TGTGCTAGCAGCCAGACTTACTACAATGAGCAGTTCTTC.